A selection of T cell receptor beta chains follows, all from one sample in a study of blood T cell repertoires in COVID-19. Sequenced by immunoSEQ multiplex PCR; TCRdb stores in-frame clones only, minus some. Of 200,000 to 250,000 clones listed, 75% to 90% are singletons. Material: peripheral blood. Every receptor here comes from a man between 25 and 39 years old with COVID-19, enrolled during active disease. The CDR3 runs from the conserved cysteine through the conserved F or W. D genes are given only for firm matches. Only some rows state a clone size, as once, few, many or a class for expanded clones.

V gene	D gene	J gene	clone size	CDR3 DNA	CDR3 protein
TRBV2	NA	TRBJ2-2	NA	TGTGCCATGGCCGGTGAGCGGGCCGGGGAGCTGTTTTTT	CAMAGERAGELFF
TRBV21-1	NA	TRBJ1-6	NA	TGTGCCAGCAGCAAAAAGGTAAGGAGGAGCTCCTATAATTCACCCCTCCACTTT	CASSKKVRRSSYNSPLHF
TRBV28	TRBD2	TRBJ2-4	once	TGTGCCAGCAGTTCCCACCGGAGCGGGAGGGACATTCAGTACTTC	CASSSHRSGRDIQYF
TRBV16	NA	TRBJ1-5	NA	TGTGCCAGCAGCCAATCTCTGGGGCAGTATAGCAATCAGCCCCAGCATTTT	CASSQSLGQYSNQPQHF
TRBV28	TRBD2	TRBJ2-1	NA	TGTGCCAGCAGTCTCCCCCTGGGACTAGCGGGCGCCTCCTACAATGAGCAGTTCTTC	CASSLPLGLAGASYNEQFF
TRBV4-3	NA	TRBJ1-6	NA	TGCGCCAGCAGCCAGGGCAACAGAGATTCACCCCTCCACTTT	CASSQGNRDSPLHF
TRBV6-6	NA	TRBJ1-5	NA	TGTGCCAGCAGGCAGGCGCCAATGCCCCAGCATTTT	CASRQAPMPQHF
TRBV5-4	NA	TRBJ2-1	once	TGTGCCAGCAGCGGAATAACCGGGGGTGAGCCATACAATGAGCAGTTCTTC	CASSGITGGEPYNEQFF
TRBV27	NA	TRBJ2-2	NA	TGTGCCAGCAGTTTATATACGATCCCTTCTTCCGGGAGAGAGAACACCGGGGAGCTGTTTTTT	CASSLYTIPSSGRENTGELFF
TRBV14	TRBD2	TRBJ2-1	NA	TGTGCCAGCAGCCAGAGAGCGGGGGCCTACAATGAGCAGTTCTTC	CASSQRAGAYNEQFF
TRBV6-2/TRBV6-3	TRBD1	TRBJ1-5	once	TGTGCCAGCAGCGGACAGGGGCACGGCAATCAGCCCCAGCATTTT	CASSGQGHGNQPQHF
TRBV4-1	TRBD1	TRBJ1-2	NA	TGCGCCAGCAGCCAAGACGAGGGGACAGGGAGTAACTATGGCTACACCTTC	CASSQDEGTGSNYGYTF
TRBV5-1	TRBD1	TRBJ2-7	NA	TGCGCCAGCAGCTTGGGCGGACTAGGGACAGGGGGCTTCGTGGGCGAGCAGTACTTC	CASSLGGLGTGGFVGEQYF
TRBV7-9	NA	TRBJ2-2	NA	TGTGCCAGCAGCTTACATAGCAGTCTATCCGGGGAGCTGTTTTTT	CASSLHSSLSGELFF
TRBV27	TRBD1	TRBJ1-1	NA	TGTGCCAGGACCCGGGACAGGGGGACAAGAAACACTGAAGCTTTCTTT	CARTRDRGTRNTEAFF
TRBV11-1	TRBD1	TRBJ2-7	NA	TGTGCCAGCAGCATGGGACAGGGGGCTCTACGCGAGCAGTACTTC	CASSMGQGALREQYF
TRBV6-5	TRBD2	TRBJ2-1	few	TGTGCCAGCAGTCGGACTAGCGGGGGACCCAATGAGCAGTTCTTC	CASSRTSGGPNEQFF
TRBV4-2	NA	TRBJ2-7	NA	TGTGCCAGCAGCCAAGCAGGACAGAGCTACGAGCAGTACTTC	CASSQAGQSYEQYF
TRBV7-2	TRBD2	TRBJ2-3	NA	TGTGCCAGCAGCTCCGGGAGGGCGGGAGATACGCAGTATTTT	CASSSGRAGDTQYF
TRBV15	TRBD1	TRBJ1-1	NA	TGTGCCACCAGCAGACCCAACAGGGGTAACACTGAAGCTTTCTTT	CATSRPNRGNTEAFF
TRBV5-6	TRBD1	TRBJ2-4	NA	TGTGCCAGCAGCTTGTTCTACAGGGGGCGGACTATAGCCAAAAACATTCAGTACTTC	CASSLFYRGRTIAKNIQYF
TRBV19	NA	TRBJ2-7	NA	TGTGCCTCCGGGGCTGGGACACTCTACGAGCAGTACTTC	CASGAGTLYEQYF
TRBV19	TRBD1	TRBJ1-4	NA	TGTGCCAGTAGTATCAAGACAGGGAATGAAAAACTGTTTTTT	CASSIKTGNEKLFF
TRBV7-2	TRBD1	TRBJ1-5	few	TGTGCCAGCAGCCAGAAGACAGGGGGAGGTCAGCCCCAGCATTTT	CASSQKTGGGQPQHF
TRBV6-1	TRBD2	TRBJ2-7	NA	TGTGCCAGCAGTGAACTAGCGGGAGCGGTCCGGGGCGAGCAGTACTTC	CASSELAGAVRGEQYF
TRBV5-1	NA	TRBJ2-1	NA	TGCGCCAGCAGCGCTACGCGGCCAAACAATGAGCAGTTCTTC	CASSATRPNNEQFF
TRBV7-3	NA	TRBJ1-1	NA	TGTGCCAGCAGCTTAAACTACAACACTGAAGCTTTCTTT	CASSLNYNTEAFF
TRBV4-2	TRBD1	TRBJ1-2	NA	TGTGCCAGCAGCCAAGGACAGGGGTCGGAGGGCTACACCTTC	CASSQGQGSEGYTF
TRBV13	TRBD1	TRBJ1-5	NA	TGTGCCAGCAGCTCGCAGGGGGAGGGCAATCAGCCCCAGCATTTT	CASSSQGEGNQPQHF
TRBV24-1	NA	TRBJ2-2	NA	TGTGCCACCAGTGATTTTCCCGGACAGAGAAACACCGGGGAGCTGTTTTTT	CATSDFPGQRNTGELFF
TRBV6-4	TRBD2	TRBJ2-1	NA	TGTGCCAGCAGCTTCGGGGGGGCCTACAATGAGCAGTTCTTC	CASSFGGAYNEQFF
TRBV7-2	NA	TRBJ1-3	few	TGTGCCAGCAGCTTAAATCGTGGTCGGTCCTCTGGAAACACCATATATTTT	CASSLNRGRSSGNTIYF
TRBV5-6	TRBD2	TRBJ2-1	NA	TGTGCCAGCAGTAAAGTAGCGGGAGTGTATGAGCAGTTCTTC	CASSKVAGVYEQFF
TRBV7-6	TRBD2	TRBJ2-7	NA	TGTGCCAGCAGCTTAGTGGCTAGCGGGATGTCTAACGAGCAGTACTTC	CASSLVASGMSNEQYF
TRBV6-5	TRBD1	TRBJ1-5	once	TGTGCCAGCAGCCCGACAGGGTCCCCGCCCCAGCATTTT	CASSPTGSPPQHF
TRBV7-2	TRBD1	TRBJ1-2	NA	TGTGCCAGCAGCCTTCCGGGACAGGGGGGACGCACCTTC	CASSLPGQGGRTF
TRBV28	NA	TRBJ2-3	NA	TGTGCCAGCAAAGACTGGAGCACAGATACGCAGTATTTT	CASKDWSTDTQYF
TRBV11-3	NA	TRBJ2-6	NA	TGTGCCAGCAGCCACAGCCTTCTCTCTGGGGCCAACGTCCTGACTTTC	CASSHSLLSGANVLTF
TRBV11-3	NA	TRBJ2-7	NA	TGTGCCAGCAGCTCGACAGGATACGAGCAGTACTTC	CASSSTGYEQYF
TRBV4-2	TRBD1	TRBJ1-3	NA	TGTGCCAGCAGCTCTCGAACAGGGGACTCTGGAAACACCATATATTTT	CASSSRTGDSGNTIYF
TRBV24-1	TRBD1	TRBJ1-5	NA	TGTGCCACCAGTGAGGCAGGGGGCCGGTGGGATCAGCCCCAGCATTTT	CATSEAGGRWDQPQHF